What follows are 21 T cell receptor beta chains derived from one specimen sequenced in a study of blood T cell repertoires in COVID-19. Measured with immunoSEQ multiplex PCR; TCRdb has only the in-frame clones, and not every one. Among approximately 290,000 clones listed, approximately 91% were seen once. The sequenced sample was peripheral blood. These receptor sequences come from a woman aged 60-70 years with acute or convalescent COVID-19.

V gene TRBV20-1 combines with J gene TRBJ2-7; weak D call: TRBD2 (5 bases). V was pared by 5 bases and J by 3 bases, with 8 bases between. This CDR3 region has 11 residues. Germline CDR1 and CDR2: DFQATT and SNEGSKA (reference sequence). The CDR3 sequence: CSAEGRYEQYF. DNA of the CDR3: TGCAGTGCTGAGGGCCGCTACGAGCAGTACTTC.

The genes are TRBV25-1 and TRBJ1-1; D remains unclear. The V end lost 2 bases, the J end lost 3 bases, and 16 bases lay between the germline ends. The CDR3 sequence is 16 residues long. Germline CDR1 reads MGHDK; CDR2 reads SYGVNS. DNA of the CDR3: TGTGCCAGCAGTGAACGTGGTCTCGGGAAGCACACTGAAGCTTTCTTT. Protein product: CASSERGLGKHTEAFF. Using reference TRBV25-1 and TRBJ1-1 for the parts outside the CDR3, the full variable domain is EADIYQTPRYLVIGTGKKITLECSQTMGHDKMYWYQQDPGMELHLIHYSYGVNSTEKGDLSSESTVSRIRTEHFPLTLESARPSHTSQYLCASSERGLGKHTEAFFGQGTRLTVV.

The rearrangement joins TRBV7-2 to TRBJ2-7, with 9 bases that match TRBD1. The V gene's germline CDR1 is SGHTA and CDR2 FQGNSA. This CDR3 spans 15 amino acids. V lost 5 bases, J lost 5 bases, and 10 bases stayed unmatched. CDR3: CASSGDRGSGHEQYF. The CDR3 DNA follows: TGTGCCAGCAGCGGAGACAGGGGGTCGGGCCACGAGCAGTACTTC.

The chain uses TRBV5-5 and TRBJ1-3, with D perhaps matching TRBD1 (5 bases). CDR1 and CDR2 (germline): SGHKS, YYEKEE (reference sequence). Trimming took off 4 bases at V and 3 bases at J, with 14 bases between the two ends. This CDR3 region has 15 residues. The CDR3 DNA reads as TGTGCCAGCAGCCTCCAGGGATTGGGTGGAAACACCATATATTTT. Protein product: CASSLQGLGGNTIYF.

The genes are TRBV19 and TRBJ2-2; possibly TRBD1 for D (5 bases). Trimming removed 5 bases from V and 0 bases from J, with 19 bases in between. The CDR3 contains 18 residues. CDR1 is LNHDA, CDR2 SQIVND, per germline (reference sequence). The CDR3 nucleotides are TGTGCCAGTAGTCTGCGAAAAACAGGCCTCGCGAACACCGGGGAGCTGTTTTTT. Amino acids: CASSLRKTGLANTGELFF.

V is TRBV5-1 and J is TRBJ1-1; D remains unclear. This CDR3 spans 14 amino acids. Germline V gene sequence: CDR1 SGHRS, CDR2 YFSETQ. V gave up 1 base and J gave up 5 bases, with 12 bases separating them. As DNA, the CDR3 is TGCGCCAGCAGCTTGACTCTAGGAACGACTGAAGCTTTCTTT. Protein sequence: CASSLTLGTTEAFF.

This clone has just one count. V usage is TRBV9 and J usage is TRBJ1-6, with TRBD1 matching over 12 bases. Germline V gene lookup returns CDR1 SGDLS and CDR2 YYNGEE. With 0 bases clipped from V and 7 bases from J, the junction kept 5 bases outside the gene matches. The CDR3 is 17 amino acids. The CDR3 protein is CASSVGGTGGRNSPLHF. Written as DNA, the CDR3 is TGTGCCAGCAGCGTAGGGGGGACAGGGGGCAGGAATTCACCCCTCCACTTT.

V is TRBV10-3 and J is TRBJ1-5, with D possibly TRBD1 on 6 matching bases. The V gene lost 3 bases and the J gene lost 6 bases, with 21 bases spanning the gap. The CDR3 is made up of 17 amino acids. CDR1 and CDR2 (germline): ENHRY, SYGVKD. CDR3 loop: CAISDSRTAAFGQPQHF. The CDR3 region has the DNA TGTGCCATCAGTGATTCAAGGACAGCCGCTTTCGGTCAGCCCCAGCATTTT.

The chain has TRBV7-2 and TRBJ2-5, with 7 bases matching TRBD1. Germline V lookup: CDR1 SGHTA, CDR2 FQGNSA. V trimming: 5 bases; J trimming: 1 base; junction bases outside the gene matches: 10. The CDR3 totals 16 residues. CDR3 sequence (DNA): TGTGCCAGCAGCCAGGGACAGAGATTAAGCCAAGAGACCCAGTACTTC. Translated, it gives CASSQGQRLSQETQYF.

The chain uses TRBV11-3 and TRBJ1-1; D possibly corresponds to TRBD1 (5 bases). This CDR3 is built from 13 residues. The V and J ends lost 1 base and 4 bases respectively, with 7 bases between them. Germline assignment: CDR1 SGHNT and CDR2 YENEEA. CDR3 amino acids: CASSLVGGTEAFF. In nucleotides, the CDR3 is TGTGCCAGCAGCTTAGTCGGGGGCACTGAAGCTTTCTTT.

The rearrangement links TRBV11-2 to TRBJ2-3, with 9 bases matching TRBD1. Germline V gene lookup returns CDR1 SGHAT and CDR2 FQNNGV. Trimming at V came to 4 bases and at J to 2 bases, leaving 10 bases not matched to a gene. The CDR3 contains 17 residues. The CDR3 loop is CASSSHSRTGATDTQYF. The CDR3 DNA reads TGTGCCAGCAGCTCCCACTCCCGGACAGGGGCCACAGATACGCAGTATTTT.

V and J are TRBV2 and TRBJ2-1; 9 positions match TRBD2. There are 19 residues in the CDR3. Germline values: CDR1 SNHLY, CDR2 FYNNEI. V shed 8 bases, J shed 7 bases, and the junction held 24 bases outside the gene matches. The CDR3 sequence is CASWGLLAGKGPQKNEQFF. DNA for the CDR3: TGTGCCAGCTGGGGTCTACTAGCGGGTAAGGGGCCACAGAAGAATGAGCAGTTCTTC.

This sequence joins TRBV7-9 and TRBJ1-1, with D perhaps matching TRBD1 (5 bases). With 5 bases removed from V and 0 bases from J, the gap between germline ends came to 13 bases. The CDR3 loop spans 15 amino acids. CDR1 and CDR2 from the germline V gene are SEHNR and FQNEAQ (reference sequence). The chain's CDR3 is CASSPHRQMNTEAFF. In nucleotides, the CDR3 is TGTGCCAGCAGCCCCCATAGACAGATGAACACTGAAGCTTTCTTT.

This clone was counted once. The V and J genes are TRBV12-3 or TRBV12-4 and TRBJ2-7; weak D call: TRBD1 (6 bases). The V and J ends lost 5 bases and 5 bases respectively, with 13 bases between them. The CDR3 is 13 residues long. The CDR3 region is CASSPRQVHEQYF. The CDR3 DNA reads TGTGCCAGCAGTCCGAGACAGGTCCACGAGCAGTACTTC.

CDR3 protein: CASGDRTNQPQHF. CDR3 DNA sequence: TGTGCCAGCGGGGACAGAACCAATCAGCCCCAGCATTTT. V usage is TRBV6-5 and J usage is TRBJ1-5; 7 bases map to TRBD1. This CDR3 is built from 13 residues. After removal of 8 bases from V and 3 bases from J, the junction contained 4 bases not matched to a gene. Per the germline V gene, CDR1 is MNHEY and CDR2 is SVGAGI.

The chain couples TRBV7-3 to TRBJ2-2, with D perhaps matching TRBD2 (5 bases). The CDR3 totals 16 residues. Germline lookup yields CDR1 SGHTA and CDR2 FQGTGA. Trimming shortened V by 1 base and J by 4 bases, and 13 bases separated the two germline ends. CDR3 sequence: CASSLNSPEVTGELFF. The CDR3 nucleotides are TGTGCCAGCAGCTTAAACAGTCCGGAGGTCACCGGGGAGCTGTTTTTT.

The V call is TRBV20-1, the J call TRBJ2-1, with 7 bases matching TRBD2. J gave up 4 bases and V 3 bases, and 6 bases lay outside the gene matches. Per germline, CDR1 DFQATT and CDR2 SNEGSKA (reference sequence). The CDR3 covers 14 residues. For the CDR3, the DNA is TGCAGTGCTAGTAGAGCGGGACGGTACAATGAGCAGTTCTTC. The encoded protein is CSASRAGRYNEQFF.

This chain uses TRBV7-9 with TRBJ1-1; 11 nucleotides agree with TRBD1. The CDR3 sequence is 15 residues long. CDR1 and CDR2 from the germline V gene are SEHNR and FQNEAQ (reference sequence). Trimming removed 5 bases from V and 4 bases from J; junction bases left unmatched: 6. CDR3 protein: CASSPGQGAVTEAFF. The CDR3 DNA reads TGTGCCAGCAGCCCCGGACAGGGGGCGGTCACTGAAGCTTTCTTT.

CDR3 in amino acids: CASSPGTGITFTNYGYTF. The CDR3, as DNA: TGTGCCAGCTCACCCGGGACAGGGATCACCTTTACTAACTATGGCTACACCTTC. The V gene is TRBV18, the J gene TRBJ1-2, with 9 bases fitting TRBD1. CDR1 and CDR2 (germline): KGHSH, LQKENI. The CDR3 totals 18 residues. J was trimmed by 0 bases and V by 3 bases; bases with no gene match: 11. The entire variable domain, with the rest obtained from reference TRBV18 and TRBJ1-2, is as follows: NAGVMQNPRHLVRRRGQEARLRCSPMKGHSHVYWYRQLPEEGLKFMVYLQKENIIDESGMPKERFSAEFPKEGPSILRIQQVVRGDSAAYFCASSPGTGITFTNYGYTFGSGTRLTVV.

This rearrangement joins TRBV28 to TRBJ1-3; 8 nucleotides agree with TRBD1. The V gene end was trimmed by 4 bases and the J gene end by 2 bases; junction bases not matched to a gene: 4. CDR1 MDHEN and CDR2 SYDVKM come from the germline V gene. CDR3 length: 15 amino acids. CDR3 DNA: TGTGCCAGCAGTTCCACAGGGGGGGCTGGAAACACCATATATTTT. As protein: CASSSTGGAGNTIYF.

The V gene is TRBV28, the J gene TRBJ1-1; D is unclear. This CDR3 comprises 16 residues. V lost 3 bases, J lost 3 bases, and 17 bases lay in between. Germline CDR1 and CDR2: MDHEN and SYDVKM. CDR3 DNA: TGTGCCAGCAGTTTTAAAGGATTCTTCGGGGACACTGAAGCTTTCTTT. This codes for CASSFKGFFGDTEAFF.